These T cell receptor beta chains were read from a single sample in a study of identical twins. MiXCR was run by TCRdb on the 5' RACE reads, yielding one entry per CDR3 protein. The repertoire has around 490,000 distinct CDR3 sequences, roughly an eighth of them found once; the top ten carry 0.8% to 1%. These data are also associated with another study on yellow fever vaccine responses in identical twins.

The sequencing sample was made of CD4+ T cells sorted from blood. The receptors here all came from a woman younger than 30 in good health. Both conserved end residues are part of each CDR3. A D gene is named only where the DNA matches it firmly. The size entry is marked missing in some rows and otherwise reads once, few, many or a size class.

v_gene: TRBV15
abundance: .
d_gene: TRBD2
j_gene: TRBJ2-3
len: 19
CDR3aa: CATSRVLGGLAGSTDTQYF
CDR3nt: TGTGCCACCAGCAGAGTTCTGGGGGGACTAGCGGGATCAACAGATACGCAGTATTTT

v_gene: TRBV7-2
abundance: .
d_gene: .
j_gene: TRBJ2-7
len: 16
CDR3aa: CASSQGIGTYLYEQYF
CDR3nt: TGTGCCAGCAGCCAGGGGATCGGGACATACCTTTACGAGCAGTACTTC

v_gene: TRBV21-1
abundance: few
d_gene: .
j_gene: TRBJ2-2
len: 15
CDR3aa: CASSALAGITGELFF
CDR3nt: TGTGCCAGCAGTGCCCTAGCGGGAATCACCGGGGAGCTGTTTTTT

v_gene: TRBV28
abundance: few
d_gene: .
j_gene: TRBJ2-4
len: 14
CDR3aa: CATFPSGATNIQYF
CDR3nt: TGTGCCACCTTTCCGTCTGGGGCGACGAACATTCAGTACTTC

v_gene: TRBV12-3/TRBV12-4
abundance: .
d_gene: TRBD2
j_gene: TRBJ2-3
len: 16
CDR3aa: CASSPAFGTNTDTQYF
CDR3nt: TGTGCCAGCAGTCCAGCCTTCGGGACTAATACAGATACGCAGTATTTT

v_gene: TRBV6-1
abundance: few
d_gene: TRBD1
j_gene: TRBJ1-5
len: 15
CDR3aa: CTSSEASRGYQPQHF
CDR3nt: TGTACCAGCAGTGAAGCGAGCAGGGGGTATCAGCCCCAGCATTTT

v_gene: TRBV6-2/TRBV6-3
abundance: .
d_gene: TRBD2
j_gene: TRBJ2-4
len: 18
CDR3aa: CASSYSRLAGVLKNIQYF
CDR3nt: TGTGCCAGCAGTTACTCGAGACTAGCGGGAGTCCTTAAAAACATTCAGTACTTC

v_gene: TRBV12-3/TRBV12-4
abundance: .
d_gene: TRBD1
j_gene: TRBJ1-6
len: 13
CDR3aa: CASRFTGESPLHF
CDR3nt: TGTGCCAGCAGATTTACAGGGGAATCACCCCTCCACTTT

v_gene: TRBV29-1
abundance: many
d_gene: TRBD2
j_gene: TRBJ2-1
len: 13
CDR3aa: CSVRGGSYNEQFF
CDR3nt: TGCAGCGTCCGGGGGGGCTCCTACAATGAGCAGTTCTTC

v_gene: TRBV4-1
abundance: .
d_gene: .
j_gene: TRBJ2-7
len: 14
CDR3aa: CASSNSDTNYEQYF
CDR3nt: TGCGCCAGCAGCAACTCGGACACCAACTACGAGCAGTACTTC

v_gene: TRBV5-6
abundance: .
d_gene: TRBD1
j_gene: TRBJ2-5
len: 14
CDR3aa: CASSSDRLQETQYF
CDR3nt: TGTGCCAGCAGCTCGGACAGGCTCCAAGAGACCCAGTACTTC

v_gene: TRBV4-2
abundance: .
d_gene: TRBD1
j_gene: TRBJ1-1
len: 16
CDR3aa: CASSTFTGQGNGEAFF
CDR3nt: TGTGCCAGCAGCACGTTCACGGGACAGGGGAATGGTGAAGCTTTCTTT

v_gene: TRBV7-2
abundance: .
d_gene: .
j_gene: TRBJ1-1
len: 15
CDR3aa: CASSPRVGSYTEAFF
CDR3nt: TGTGCCAGCAGCCCGAGGGTGGGGTCTTACACTGAAGCTTTCTTT

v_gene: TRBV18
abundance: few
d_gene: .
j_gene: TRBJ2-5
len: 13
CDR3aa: CASSPTFQETQYF
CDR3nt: TGTGCCAGCTCACCTACTTTCCAGGAGACCCAGTACTTC

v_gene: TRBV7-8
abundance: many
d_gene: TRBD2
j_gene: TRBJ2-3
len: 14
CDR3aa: CASTRGTSVDTQYF
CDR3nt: TGTGCCAGCACCCGAGGGACTAGCGTAGATACGCAGTATTTT

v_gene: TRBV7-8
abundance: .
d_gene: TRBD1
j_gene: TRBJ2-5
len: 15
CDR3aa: CASTTGQPGQETQYF
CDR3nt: TGTGCCAGCACCACGGGACAGCCCGGCCAAGAGACCCAGTACTTC

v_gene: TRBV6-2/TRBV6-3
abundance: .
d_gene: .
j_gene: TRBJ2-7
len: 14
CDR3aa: CASSLQGLHYEQYF
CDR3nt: TGTGCCAGCTCTTTACAGGGTCTACACTACGAGCAGTACTTC

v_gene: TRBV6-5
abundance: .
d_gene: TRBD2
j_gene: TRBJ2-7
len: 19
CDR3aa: CASSYSTWSGGVGSHEQYF
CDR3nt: TGTGCCAGCAGTTACTCAACCTGGTCGGGAGGGGTAGGGAGCCACGAGCAGTACTTC

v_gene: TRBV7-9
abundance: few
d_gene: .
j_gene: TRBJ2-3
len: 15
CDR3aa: CASSLRSGLGDTQYF
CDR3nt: TGTGCCAGCAGCTTAAGGTCAGGGCTTGGAGATACGCAGTATTTT

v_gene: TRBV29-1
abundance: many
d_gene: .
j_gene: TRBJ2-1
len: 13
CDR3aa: CSSTGTGYNEQFF
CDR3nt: TGCAGCTCCACGGGGACGGGCTACAATGAGCAGTTCTTC

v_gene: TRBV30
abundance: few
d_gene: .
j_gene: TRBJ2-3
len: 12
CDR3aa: CAWSGTVDTQYF
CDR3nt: TGTGCCTGGAGTGGGACAGTAGATACGCAGTATTTT

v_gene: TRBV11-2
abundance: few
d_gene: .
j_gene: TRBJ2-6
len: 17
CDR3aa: CASSLLGSFSGANVLTF
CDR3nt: TGTGCCAGCAGCTTATTAGGCAGCTTCTCTGGGGCCAACGTCCTGACTTTC

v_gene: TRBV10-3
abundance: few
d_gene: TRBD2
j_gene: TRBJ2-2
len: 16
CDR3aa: CAISESPGGPSGELFF
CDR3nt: TGTGCCATCAGTGAGTCTCCGGGAGGGCCTTCCGGGGAGCTGTTTTTT

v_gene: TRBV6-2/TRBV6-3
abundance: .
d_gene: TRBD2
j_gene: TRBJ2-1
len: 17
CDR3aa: CASNFLAGRVSSIGQFF
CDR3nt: TGTGCCAGCAATTTTCTAGCGGGAAGGGTTTCATCCATAGGGCAGTTCTTC

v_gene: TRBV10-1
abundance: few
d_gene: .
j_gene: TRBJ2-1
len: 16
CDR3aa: CASQAWPVTGAEEQFF
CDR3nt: TGCGCCAGCCAAGCCTGGCCCGTTACTGGGGCGGAGGAGCAGTTCTTC

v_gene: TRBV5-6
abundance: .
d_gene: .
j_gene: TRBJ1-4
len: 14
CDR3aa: CASSLGQGFEKLFF
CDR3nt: TGTGCCAGCAGCTTGGGGCAGGGGTTTGAAAAACTGTTTTTT

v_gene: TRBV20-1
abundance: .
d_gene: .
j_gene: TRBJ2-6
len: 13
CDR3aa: CSASLSGANVLTF
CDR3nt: TGCAGTGCTAGCCTATCTGGGGCCAACGTCCTGACTTTC

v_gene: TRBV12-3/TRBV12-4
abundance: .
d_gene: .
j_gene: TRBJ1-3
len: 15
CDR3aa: CASSSRQRSGNTIYF
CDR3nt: TGTGCCAGCAGTTCAAGGCAACGCTCTGGAAACACCATATATTTT

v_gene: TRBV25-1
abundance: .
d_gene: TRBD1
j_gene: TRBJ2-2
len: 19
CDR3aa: CASSELRTGTSRGTGELFF
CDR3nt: TGTGCCAGCAGTGAATTACGGACAGGGACGAGCCGCGGCACCGGGGAGCTGTTTTTT

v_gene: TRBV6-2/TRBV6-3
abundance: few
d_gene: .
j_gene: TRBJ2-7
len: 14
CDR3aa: CASSYSDRAYEQYF
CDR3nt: TGTGCCAGCAGTTACTCCGACAGAGCCTACGAGCAGTACTTC

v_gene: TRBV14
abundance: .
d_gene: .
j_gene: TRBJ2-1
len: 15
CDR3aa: CASSHLRHNYNEQFF
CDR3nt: TGTGCCAGCAGCCACCTGAGACACAACTACAATGAGCAGTTCTTC

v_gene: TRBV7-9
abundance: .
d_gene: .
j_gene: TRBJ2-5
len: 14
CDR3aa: CASSPALSRETQYF
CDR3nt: TGTGCCAGCAGCCCCGCGCTGAGCCGGGAGACCCAGTACTTC

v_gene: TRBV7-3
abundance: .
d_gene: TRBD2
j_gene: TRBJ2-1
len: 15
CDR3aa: CASSPGTRYYNEQFF
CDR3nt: TGTGCCAGCAGCCCTGGGACTAGATACTACAATGAGCAGTTCTTC

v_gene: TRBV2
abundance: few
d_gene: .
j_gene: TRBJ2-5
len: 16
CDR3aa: CASSEGQGTFQETQYF
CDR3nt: TGTGCCAGCAGTGAAGGGCAGGGGACTTTCCAAGAGACCCAGTACTTC

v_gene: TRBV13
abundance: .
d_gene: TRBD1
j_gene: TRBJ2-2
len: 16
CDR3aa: CASSWGQGADTGELFF
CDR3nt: TGTGCCAGCAGCTGGGGACAGGGCGCGGACACCGGGGAGCTGTTTTTT

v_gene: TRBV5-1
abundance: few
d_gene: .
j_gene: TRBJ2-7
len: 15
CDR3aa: CASSPSAPTSMEQYF
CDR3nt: TGCGCCAGCAGCCCTTCGGCCCCGACGTCGATGGAGCAGTACTTC

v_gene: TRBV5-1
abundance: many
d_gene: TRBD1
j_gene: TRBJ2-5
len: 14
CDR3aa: CASSLQGSQETQYF
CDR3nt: TGCGCCAGCAGCCTACAGGGGAGTCAGGAGACCCAGTACTTC

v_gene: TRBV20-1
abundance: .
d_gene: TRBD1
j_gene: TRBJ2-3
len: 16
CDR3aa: CSARRGGQGAQAAQYF
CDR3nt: TGCAGTGCTAGAAGGGGGGGACAGGGGGCCCAAGCGGCGCAGTATTTT

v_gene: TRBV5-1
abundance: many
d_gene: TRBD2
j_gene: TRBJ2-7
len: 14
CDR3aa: CASSMGLAAYEQYF
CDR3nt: TGCGCCAGCAGTATGGGACTAGCAGCTTACGAGCAGTACTTC

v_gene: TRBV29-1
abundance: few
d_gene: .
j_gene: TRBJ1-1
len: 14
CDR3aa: CSAGRGSRGTEAFF
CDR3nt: TGCAGCGCCGGACGCGGATCCCGGGGGACTGAAGCTTTCTTT

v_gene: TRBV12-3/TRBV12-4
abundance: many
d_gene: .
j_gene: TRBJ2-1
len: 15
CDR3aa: CASSSTGTGYNEQFF
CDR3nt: TGTGCCAGCAGTTCAACCGGGACTGGGTACAATGAGCAGTTCTTC

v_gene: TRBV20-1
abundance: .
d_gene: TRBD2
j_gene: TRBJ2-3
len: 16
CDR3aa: CSASGRGLAGLVSQYF
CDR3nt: TGCAGTGCTAGTGGTCGCGGGCTAGCGGGCCTCGTGTCGCAGTATTTT

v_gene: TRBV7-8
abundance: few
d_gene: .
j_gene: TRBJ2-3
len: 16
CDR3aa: CASSLVGAHSTDTQYF
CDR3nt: TGTGCCAGCAGCTTAGTGGGGGCCCATAGCACAGATACGCAGTATTTT

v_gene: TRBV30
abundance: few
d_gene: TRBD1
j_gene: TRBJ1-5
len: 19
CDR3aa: CAWSSGTGTRVIGTQPQHF
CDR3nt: TGTGCCTGGAGTTCCGGGACAGGGACACGCGTTATAGGTACTCAGCCCCAGCATTTT

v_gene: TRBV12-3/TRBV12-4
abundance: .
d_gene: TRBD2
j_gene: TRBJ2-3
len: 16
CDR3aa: CASSSGLAGHTDTQYF
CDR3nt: TGTGCCAGCAGTTCGGGACTAGCGGGGCACACAGATACGCAGTATTTT

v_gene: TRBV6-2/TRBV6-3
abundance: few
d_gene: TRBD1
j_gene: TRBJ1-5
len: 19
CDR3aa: CASSYNPQTGTGGNQPQHF
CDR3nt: TGTGCCAGCAGTTACAACCCCCAAACCGGGACAGGGGGTAATCAGCCCCAGCATTTT

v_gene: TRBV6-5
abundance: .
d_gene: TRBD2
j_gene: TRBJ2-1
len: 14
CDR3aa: CASSLVAGHNEQFF
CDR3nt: TGTGCCAGCAGTTTAGTAGCGGGCCACAATGAGCAGTTCTTC

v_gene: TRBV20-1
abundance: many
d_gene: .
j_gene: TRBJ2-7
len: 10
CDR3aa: CSAAGNEQYF
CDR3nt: TGCAGTGCTGCGGGAAACGAGCAGTACTTC

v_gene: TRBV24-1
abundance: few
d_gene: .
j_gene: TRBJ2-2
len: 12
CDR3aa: CATKSSAGELFF
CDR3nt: TGTGCCACCAAATCATCCGCCGGGGAGCTGTTTTTT

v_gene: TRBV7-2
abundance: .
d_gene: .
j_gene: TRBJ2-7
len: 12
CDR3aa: CASSYDHVEQYF
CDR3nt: TGTGCCAGCAGCTACGATCATGTTGAGCAGTACTTC

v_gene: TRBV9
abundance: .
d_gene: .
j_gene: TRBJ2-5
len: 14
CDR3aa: CASSLGLDRETQYF
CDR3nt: TGTGCCAGCAGCCTCGGTTTGGACAGAGAGACCCAGTACTTC

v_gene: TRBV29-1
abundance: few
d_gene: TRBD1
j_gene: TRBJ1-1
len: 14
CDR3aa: CSVRTGAGNTEAFF
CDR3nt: TGCAGCGTTCGGACAGGGGCGGGGAACACTGAAGCTTTCTTT

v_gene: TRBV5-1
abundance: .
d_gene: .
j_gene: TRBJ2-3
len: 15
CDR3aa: CASSLAVAGRDTQYF
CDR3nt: TGCGCCAGCAGCTTGGCTGTGGCCGGCCGTGATACGCAGTATTTT

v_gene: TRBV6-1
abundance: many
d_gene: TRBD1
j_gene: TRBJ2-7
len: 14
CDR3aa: CASRKGQGTYEQYF
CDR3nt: TGTGCCAGCAGGAAAGGACAGGGTACCTACGAGCAGTACTTC